The 31 T cell receptor beta chains reported below all come from one sample, sequenced in a study of blood T cell repertoires in COVID-19. TCRdb keeps only in-frame clones here, not all; method: immunoSEQ multiplex PCR. The sample has about 140,000 clones; about 90% are singletons. Input material: peripheral blood. The receptors shown here come from a man aged 45-60 years with active or convalescent COVID-19.

This sequence joins TRBV7-9 and TRBJ1-2; D perhaps matches TRBD1 (6 bases). Trimming removed 6 bases from V and 2 bases from J, with 13 bases in between. Germline V CDR1 and CDR2: SEHNR, FQNEAQ (reference sequence). CDR3 length equals 14 residues. The CDR3 DNA sequence: TGTGCCAGCAGATCGATACAGGGAAACTATGGCTACACCTTC. Its protein is CASRSIQGNYGYTF.

The rearrangement uses TRBV6-1 and TRBJ2-5, with a possible D match to TRBD2 (6 bases). The V gene's germline CDR1 is MNHNS and CDR2 SASEGT. The CDR3 covers 15 residues. Trimming pared 3 bases from V and 0 bases from J, leaving 11 bases between. CDR3: CASSDRGLYQETQYF. CDR3 bases: TGTGCCAGCAGTGATAGGGGACTGTACCAAGAGACCCAGTACTTC.

Concerning this clone itself: Within the sample, other DNA sequences also encode this same CDR3. The chain links TRBV19 to TRBJ2-6; no definite D call. The germline V gene encodes CDR1 LNHDA and CDR2 SQIVND (reference sequence). The V gene lost 3 bases and the J gene lost 1 base, with 10 bases spanning the gap. The CDR3 is 16 amino acids. The CDR3 DNA is TGTGCCAGTAGTATCTTCTCAGGTTCTGGGGCCAACGTCCTGACTTTC. Amino acids: CASSIFSGSGANVLTF.

The chain has TRBV19 and TRBJ1-5; D unresolved. V was trimmed by 3 bases and J by 0 bases, leaving 12 bases between them. The CDR3 loop spans 16 amino acids. Germline-derived CDR1 and CDR2 are LNHDA and SQIVND (reference sequence). The CDR3 DNA is TGTGCCAGTAGTATTCTCAGTTCCCATAGCAATCAGCCCCAGCATTTT. Translating it yields CASSILSSHSNQPQHF. The full variable domain, with the rest looked up from reference TRBV19 and TRBJ1-5, is DGGITQSPKYLFRKEGQNVTLSCEQNLNHDAMYWYRQDPGQGLRLIYYSQIVNDFQKGDIAEGYSVSREKKESFPLTVTSAQKNPTAFYLCASSILSSHSNQPQHFGDGTRLSIL.

The chain links TRBV6-5 to TRBJ1-1; 8 bases fit TRBD1. The CDR3 runs 13 residues. The V gene's germline CDR1 is MNHEY and CDR2 SVGAGI. Trimming removed 6 bases from V and 4 bases from J; junction bases left unmatched: 4. Here the CDR3 DNA reads TGTGCCAGCAGCCGGGACAGGACCACTGAAGCTTTCTTT. Residues: CASSRDRTTEAFF.

This clone is a singleton in its sample. The chain employs TRBV5-4 and TRBJ2-3; TRBD2 aligns across 8 bases. Germline values: CDR1 SGHNT, CDR2 YYREEE (reference sequence). The CDR3 loop spans 14 amino acids. V was clipped by 4 bases and J by 3 bases; unmatched bases: 4. CDR3 region: CASSLTSETDTQYF. DNA of the CDR3: TGTGCCAGCAGCCTGACTAGCGAAACAGATACGCAGTATTTT.

The rearrangement joins TRBV19 to TRBJ1-5; TRBD1 agrees at 7 bases. This CDR3 is 15 amino acids long. The junction had 5 bases not matched to a gene; V was cut back by 3 bases and J by 3 bases. From germline, CDR1 is LNHDA and CDR2 SQIVND (reference sequence). The CDR3 DNA reads as TGTGCCAGTAGTATCATAACAGGGGTCAATCAGCCCCAGCATTTT. This gives the protein CASSIITGVNQPQHF.

The CDR3 spells CASSPGAGGPYTQYF. The DNA of the CDR3 is TGTGCCAGCAGCCCTGGTGCGGGAGGGCCGTATACGCAGTATTTT. This chain joins TRBV11-2 and TRBJ2-3; 9 bases are a match to TRBD2. This CDR3 comprises 15 residues. Germline CDR1 SGHAT, CDR2 FQNNGV. V shed 5 bases and J 7 bases; nucleotides not matched to a gene: 10.

This chain connects TRBV15 to TRBJ2-7, with D tentatively TRBD2 (6 bases). The V gene lost 3 bases and the J gene lost 3 bases, with 12 bases spanning the gap. Germline V gene lookup returns CDR1 LNHNV and CDR2 YYDKDF (reference sequence). The CDR3 has 14 amino acids. CDR3 region: CATSRAGTVYEQYF. In DNA, the CDR3 is TGTGCCACCAGCAGGGCCGGGACTGTCTACGAGCAGTACTTC.

This rearrangement joins TRBV5-1 to TRBJ2-3, with TRBD1 matching 8 bases. The CDR3 sequence is 14 residues long. Germline lookup yields CDR1 SGHRS and CDR2 YFSETQ. After removal of 0 bases from V and 5 bases from J, the junction contained 2 bases not matched to a gene. CDR3 in amino acids: CASSLGTGKDTQYF. CDR3 DNA: TGCGCCAGCAGCTTGGGGACAGGGAAAGATACGCAGTATTTT.

The genes are TRBV28 and TRBJ1-2; 7 nucleotides match TRBD1. CDR1 is MDHEN and CDR2 is SYDVKM in the germline V gene. This CDR3 has 13 amino acids. V was pared by 3 bases and J by 2 bases, with 0 bases of the junction left unmatched. The DNA of the CDR3 is TGTGCCAGCAGTTTGGGACAGAACTATGGCTACACCTTC. This gives the protein CASSLGQNYGYTF.

This sequence joins TRBV6-2 or TRBV6-3 and TRBJ1-2; TRBD1 agrees at 9 bases. Germline CDR1 reads MNHEY; CDR2 reads SVGEGT. Trimming removed 2 bases from V and 6 bases from J; junction bases left unmatched: 7. The CDR3 has 15 residues. CDR3 nucleotides: TGTGCCAGCAGTTACAGGGGACAGGGACTCCATGGCTACACCTTC. Translating gives CASSYRGQGLHGYTF.

This rearrangement joins TRBV27 to TRBJ2-2; 7 bases match TRBD2. CDR3 length equals 15 residues. Germline trimming cut 6 bases from V and 3 bases from J; bases unmatched to any gene: 7. Germline CDR1 and CDR2: MNHEY and SMNVEV (reference sequence). CDR3 sequence: CASRALLADTGELFF. The CDR3 region has the DNA TGTGCCAGCAGGGCGTTGCTAGCGGACACCGGGGAGCTGTTTTTT.

The rearrangement uses TRBV25-1 and TRBJ1-1, with D maybe TRBD1 (6 bases). The V end lost 4 bases, the J end lost 6 bases, and 12 bases lay between the germline ends. Germline V lookup: CDR1 MGHDK, CDR2 SYGVNS. This CDR3 is built from 13 residues. CDR3 residues: CASSVPGVAEAFF. CDR3 nucleotides: TGTGCCAGCAGTGTCCCAGGGGTCGCTGAAGCTTTCTTT.

The CDR3 region is CASRQTQPQHF. The CDR3 DNA is TGTGCCAGCAGACAGACACAGCCCCAGCATTTT. The chain couples TRBV6-6 to TRBJ1-5; no clear D. Trimming took 6 bases from V and 7 from J, leaving 7 bases between them. There are 11 residues in the CDR3. Germline V gene data show CDR1 as MNHNY and CDR2 as SVGAGI (reference sequence).

The chain joins TRBV28 to TRBJ1-1; no clear D gene. Looked up from germline, CDR1 is MDHEN and CDR2 is SYDVKM. Trimming stripped 8 bases from V and 4 bases from J, with 14 bases between. The CDR3 runs 13 residues. The CDR3 reads CASPPRGSTEAFF. CDR3 sequence (DNA): TGTGCCAGCCCTCCGAGAGGGAGCACTGAAGCTTTCTTT.

This clone was seen only a few times. The chain carries TRBV18 and TRBJ1-4, with 7 bases lining up with TRBD1. Trimming cost V 3 bases and J 2 bases; bases outside gene matches: 3. The length of the CDR3 is 15 residues. Germline-derived CDR1 and CDR2 are KGHSH and LQKENI. CDR3 nucleotide sequence: TGTGCCAGCTCACCCCTGGGACAGACTAATGAAAAACTGTTTTTT. Its translation: CASSPLGQTNEKLFF. The complete variable domain, with remaining parts taken from reference TRBV18 and TRBJ1-4, reads NAGVMQNPRHLVRRRGQEARLRCSPMKGHSHVYWYRQLPEEGLKFMVYLQKENIIDESGMPKERFSAEFPKEGPSILRIQQVVRGDSAAYFCASSPLGQTNEKLFFGSGTQLSVL.

The chain links TRBV2 to TRBJ1-5; perhaps TRBD1 as D (6 bases). Trimming took off 6 bases at V and 7 bases at J, with 13 bases between the two ends. CDR1 SNHLY and CDR2 FYNNEI come from the germline V gene. This CDR3 has 13 residues. CDR3 region: CASSITGPQPQHF. CDR3 DNA: TGTGCCAGCAGCATTACAGGGCCCCAGCCCCAGCATTTT.

CDR3 sequence reads: CASSQGLGGKNTGELFF. CDR3 nucleotides: TGCGCCAGCAGCCAAGGCCTGGGGGGAAAGAACACCGGGGAGCTGTTTTTT. V gene TRBV4-1 combines with J gene TRBJ2-2; weak D call: TRBD2 (6 bases). CDR3 length equals 17 residues. Germline values: CDR1 MGHRA, CDR2 YSYEKL. V lost 1 base to trimming and J lost 1 base, with 13 bases between them.

This sequence joins TRBV18 and TRBJ2-7; D remains ambiguous. V shed 5 bases and J shed 5 bases, with 10 bases lying between them. CDR1 is KGHSH, CDR2 LQKENI, per germline. CDR3 length equals 12 residues. The CDR3 bases are TGTGCCAGCTCAGCTTCTCGGGACGAGCAGTACTTC. Translation gives CASSASRDEQYF.

This clone was seen many times. The chain couples TRBV27 to TRBJ1-5; D not certain. Germline CDR1 is MNHEY and CDR2 is SMNVEV (reference sequence). There are 16 residues in the CDR3. Trimming stripped 2 bases from V and 0 bases from J, with 11 bases between. CDR3 nucleotide sequence: TGTGCCAGCAGTTTAGCAGGACTAAATAGCAATCAGCCCCAGCATTTT. It encodes CASSLAGLNSNQPQHF.

The chain is built from TRBV29-1 and TRBJ2-7; 8 positions match TRBD1. The CDR3 contains 13 residues. Losses at the gene ends were 4 bases for V and 5 bases for J; bases not matched to a gene: 7. Per the germline V gene, CDR1 is SQVTM and CDR2 is ANQGSEA. In nucleotides, the CDR3 is TGCAGCGTTGGACCGGGACAGGACCACGAGCAGTACTTC. Its translation is CSVGPGQDHEQYF.

This chain joins TRBV9 and TRBJ1-2; no reliable D call. With 0 bases removed from V and 6 bases from J, the gap between germline ends came to 30 bases. In germline, CDR1 is SGDLS, CDR2 YYNGEE. The CDR3 has 20 residues. The chain's CDR3 is CASSVVPLSGMKTEFNGYTF. DNA for the CDR3: TGTGCCAGCAGCGTAGTCCCTCTATCGGGGATGAAGACTGAATTTAATGGCTACACCTTC.

Worth noting for this clone: A read error may produce the germline difference seen at one junction end. The chain's CDR3 is CASSPQIAGVGEETQYF. CDR3 nucleotide sequence: TGTGCCAGCTCGCCACAAATAGCGGGAGTCGGGGAAGAGACCCAGTACTTC. The V call is TRBV18, the J call TRBJ2-5; TRBD2 matches at 9 bases. CDR1 is KGHSH and CDR2 is LQKENI in the germline V gene. This CDR3 comprises 17 residues.

This rearrangement joins TRBV5-1 to TRBJ1-1; the D gene is possibly TRBD1 (5 bases). With 4 bases removed from V and 5 bases from J, the gap between germline ends came to 21 bases. The CDR3 contains 16 residues. Germline V gene sequence: CDR1 SGHRS, CDR2 YFSETQ. CDR3 residues: CASSRGSGTGRTEAFF. The CDR3 region has the DNA TGCGCCAGCAGCCGCGGTAGTGGGACGGGGAGGACTGAAGCTTTCTTT.

The V gene is TRBV18, the J gene TRBJ2-1, with 7 bases matching TRBD2. J gave up 7 bases and V 0 bases, and 3 bases lay outside the gene matches. Germline values: CDR1 KGHSH, CDR2 LQKENI. The CDR3 length is 14 residues. CDR3 coding DNA: TGTGCCAGCTCACCACCCGGGAGGAGAAATGAGCAGTTCTTC. Amino acids: CASSPPGRRNEQFF. Drawing the rest from reference TRBV18 and TRBJ2-1, the complete variable domain is NAGVMQNPRHLVRRRGQEARLRCSPMKGHSHVYWYRQLPEEGLKFMVYLQKENIIDESGMPKERFSAEFPKEGPSILRIQQVVRGDSAAYFCASSPPGRRNEQFFGPGTRLTVL.

The V gene is TRBV27, the J gene TRBJ1-2, with D uncertain. Deletions cut 4 bases from V and 4 bases from J, with 10 bases between. The CDR3 loop spans 13 amino acids. Germline loops: CDR1 MNHEY, CDR2 SMNVEV (reference sequence). The CDR3 region has the DNA TGTGCCAGCAGTTCCCTCCCCGGCTATGGCTACACCTTC. Residues: CASSSLPGYGYTF.

The chain uses TRBV7-8 and TRBJ1-5; D is undetermined. Trimming removed 0 bases from V and 0 bases from J, with 6 bases in between. The CDR3 is made up of 15 amino acids. CDR1 and CDR2 (germline): SGHVS, FQNEAQ. CDR3 amino acids: CASSLAVNSNQPQHF. DNA of the CDR3: TGTGCCAGCAGCTTAGCTGTCAATAGCAATCAGCCCCAGCATTTT. The full variable domain, completed using reference TRBV7-8 and TRBJ1-5, is GAGVSQSPRYKVAKRGQDVALRCDPISGHVSLFWYQQALGQGPEFLTYFQNEAQLDKSGLPSDRFFAERPEGSVSTLKIQRTQQEDSAVYLCASSLAVNSNQPQHFGDGTRLSIL.

The genes are TRBV6-2 or TRBV6-3 and TRBJ2-7, with 7 bases lining up with TRBD2. J was trimmed by 0 bases and V by 2 bases; bases with no gene match: 7. Germline CDR1 is MNHEY and CDR2 is SVGEGT. CDR3 size: 16 residues. The CDR3 protein is CASSYHWEGSSYEQYF. CDR3 DNA sequence: TGTGCCAGCAGTTACCATTGGGAGGGAAGCTCCTACGAGCAGTACTTC.

In this sample, this clone turned up once. This chain uses TRBV2 with TRBJ1-1; 7 bases agree with TRBD1. CDR1 is SNHLY, CDR2 FYNNEI, per germline. Germline trimming cut 8 bases from V and 1 base from J; bases unmatched to any gene: 10. CDR3 size: 15 residues. The CDR3 sequence is CASHQGEYPNTEAFF. CDR3 nucleotide sequence: TGTGCCAGCCACCAGGGGGAGTATCCGAACACTGAAGCTTTCTTT.

The V call is TRBV9, the J call TRBJ2-1, with 8 positions matching TRBD2. Germline V lookup: CDR1 SGDLS, CDR2 YYNGEE. CDR3 length: 17 amino acids. Unmatched junction bases numbered 17, after V lost 4 bases and J lost 8 bases. The CDR3 is CASSSRAYGRASDEQFF. The CDR3 DNA sequence: TGTGCCAGCAGCTCTAGAGCGTACGGGAGGGCCTCAGATGAGCAGTTCTTC.